This is a list of T cell receptor beta chains from one sample in a study of CD8+ T cells in alopecia areata. Profiled with immunoSEQ multiplex PCR; TCRdb holds only in-frame clones, not every one. The sample includes 90,000 to 150,000 clones, 53% seen only once; the top ten take roughly 0.5%. The sample was CD4+ T cells sorted from blood, taken at week 4, from a patient treated with tofacitinib. Source of these receptors: a human donor with alopecia areata. CDR3s include the opening cysteine and the closing phenylalanine or tryptophan. The D gene is left open where the match is weak. The size field is filled for only some rows; it gives once, few, many or a size class.

d_call,v_call,clone_size,j_call,cdr3_nt,cdr3_aa
.,TRBV5-1,few,TRBJ1-2,TGCGCCAGCAGCGAGCAAAACTATGGCTACACCTTC,CASSEQNYGYTF
.,TRBV2,.,TRBJ1-1,TGTGCCAGCACCCAAGCCCCAGGACGAACTGAAGCTTTCTTT,CASTQAPGRTEAFF
.,TRBV29-1,.,TRBJ1-1,TGCAGCGTTGCCGGGGCTAGCACTGAAGCTTTCTTT,CSVAGASTEAFF
TRBD1,TRBV2,.,TRBJ1-1,TGTGCCAGCATCAGACAGGGCGGCATGAACACTGAAGCTTTCTTT,CASIRQGGMNTEAFF
.,TRBV5-1,.,TRBJ1-1,TGCGCCAGCAGCTTAGCGGTGAACACTGAAGCTTTCTTT,CASSLAVNTEAFF
TRBD2,TRBV4-1,.,TRBJ2-3,TGCGCCAGCAGCCAGTTCCGAGGGAGAGGGAGGGAGGATACGCAGTATTTT,CASSQFRGRGREDTQYF
.,TRBV30,few,TRBJ1-2,TGTGCCTGGAGCAGGGATTCGTCTAACTATGGCTACACCTTC,CAWSRDSSNYGYTF
.,TRBV15,.,TRBJ1-1,TGTGCCACCAGCAGACAAGGACAGTCAGTGGAAGCTTTCTTT,CATSRQGQSVEAFF
.,TRBV19,.,TRBJ1-2,TGTGCCAGTAGTAAACAGGGTCGGAGCTACACCTTC,CASSKQGRSYTF
TRBD2,TRBV14,.,TRBJ2-7,TGTGCCAGCAGCCAGGAGGGACTAGCGGGAGGCGAGCAGTACTTC,CASSQEGLAGGEQYF
.,TRBV28,few,TRBJ1-1,TGTGCCAGCAGTTTAGGGCAGGGAGCTTTCTTT,CASSLGQGAFF
TRBD1,TRBV18,.,TRBJ1-4,TGTGCCAGCTCACCACCGACAGGGGGTAATGAAAAACTGTTTTTT,CASSPPTGGNEKLFF
TRBD1,TRBV4-2,.,TRBJ1-5,TGTGCCAGCAGCCAAGATCAAGGGGGCCAACAGCCCCAGCATTTT,CASSQDQGGQQPQHF
TRBD2,TRBV4-1,.,TRBJ2-7,TGCGCCAGCAGCCAAGGGACTAGCGGGAACTACGAGCAGTACTTC,CASSQGTSGNYEQYF
.,TRBV30,.,TRBJ2-1,TGTGCCTGGAGAAAGATCTGGGGGAACAATGAGCAGTTCTTC,CAWRKIWGNNEQFF
TRBD1,TRBV7-2,few,TRBJ2-4,TGTGCCAGCAGGGACAGGTCAAACATTCAGTACTTC,CASRDRSNIQYF
TRBD1,TRBV6-1,.,TRBJ1-2,TGTGCCAGCAATACAGACAGGGAACAAAGGGGTGGCTACACCTTC,CASNTDREQRGGYTF
TRBD2,TRBV18,few,TRBJ2-1,TGTGCCAGCTCACTACGGACTAGCGGATACAATGAGCAGTTCTTC,CASSLRTSGYNEQFF
.,TRBV5-6,.,TRBJ2-5,TGTGCCAGCAGCTCCGGGGGCAGGACCCAGTACTTC,CASSSGGRTQYF
.,TRBV29-1,.,TRBJ2-3,TGCAGCGTTGTGCCCCTCGGGGGACTCACAGATACGCAGTATTTT,CSVVPLGGLTDTQYF
.,TRBV29-1,few,TRBJ2-7,TGCAGCGTTGAAGATTGGACAAGGGAGCAGTACTTC,CSVEDWTREQYF
.,TRBV6-5,.,TRBJ2-5,TGTGCCAGCAGGTTAGGAGGCCCTACAGAGACCCAGTACTTC,CASRLGGPTETQYF
.,TRBV5-1,few,TRBJ1-2,TGCGCCAGCAGCTTAGACCCTGACGGGAATCTTAACTATGGCTACACCTTC,CASSLDPDGNLNYGYTF
TRBD2,TRBV29-1,.,TRBJ2-1,TGCAGCGTTATGCTAGCGGGGCCCTACAATGAGCAGTTCTTC,CSVMLAGPYNEQFF
TRBD1,TRBV7-2,few,TRBJ2-4,TGTGCCAGCTCAGGGACAGTCCAAAACATTCAGTACTTC,CASSGTVQNIQYF
.,TRBV30,.,TRBJ1-2,TGTGCCTGGAGTAAATCGACAGACTATGGCTACACCTTC,CAWSKSTDYGYTF
TRBD2,TRBV15,.,TRBJ2-5,TGTGCCACCAGCAGAGAAATAGCGGGAGCGATGGAGACCCAGTACTTC,CATSREIAGAMETQYF
TRBD2,TRBV4-1,.,TRBJ2-2,TGCGCCAGCAGCCAACCTCTCGGGCAGCGGGAGGGAAAGGAGCTGTTTTTT,CASSQPLGQREGKELFF
.,TRBV29-1,.,TRBJ2-3,TGCAGCGTTGAGTGGACAGCGGCAGATACGCAGTATTTT,CSVEWTAADTQYF
.,TRBV9,few,TRBJ2-3,TGTGCCAGCACCCTTGGGGGAGACGCAGATACGCAGTATTTT,CASTLGGDADTQYF
.,TRBV5-1,.,TRBJ1-1,TGCGCCAGCAACGAGGGCAGGGAAGAAGCTTTCTTT,CASNEGREEAFF
TRBD2,TRBV29-1,few,TRBJ2-1,TGCAGCGTTGGGACTAGCGGGGGTGGCCAGTTCTTC,CSVGTSGGGQFF
TRBD2,TRBV29-1,.,TRBJ2-7,TGCAGCGTTGCGCCTAGCGGGGGGCGTGAGCAGTACTTC,CSVAPSGGREQYF
TRBD1,TRBV5-1,.,TRBJ2-1,TGCGCCAGCAGCTCGGACAGGGATGAGCAGTTCTTC,CASSSDRDEQFF
.,TRBV6-4,few,TRBJ2-6,TGTGCCAGCATGGGAACTGGGGCCAACGTCCTGACTTTC,CASMGTGANVLTF
.,TRBV11-2,few,TRBJ2-1,TGTGCCAGCAGCTTAATCGGCAGGGCCCTAGCGTCCTACAATGAGCAGTTCTTC,CASSLIGRALASYNEQFF
.,TRBV2,.,TRBJ2-5,TGTGCCAGCGAGGTTATCGGGAAGACCCAGTACTTC,CASEVIGKTQYF
TRBD1,TRBV7-3,few,TRBJ1-1,TGTGCCAGCAGCTTAACCGGGACAGGGAAAGAAGCTTTCTTT,CASSLTGTGKEAFF
.,TRBV9,.,TRBJ2-2,TGTGCCAGCAGCGCCTACAGGTTCCCCGGGGAGCTGTTTTTT,CASSAYRFPGELFF
.,TRBV19,few,TRBJ1-2,TGTGCCAGTAGTACCGGCTATGGCTACACCTTC,CASSTGYGYTF
TRBD1,TRBV30,few,TRBJ2-6,TGTGCCTCACGAAGGAGTTTAGGGGGCGCCCCCTCTGGGGCCAACGTCCTGACTTTC,CASRRSLGGAPSGANVLTF
TRBD1,TRBV29-1,.,TRBJ1-4,TGCAGCGTGATCAGGGGGGAAAAACTGTTTTTT,CSVIRGEKLFF
.,TRBV2,.,TRBJ2-1,TGTGCCAGCACGGTCCGGATTCTCTACAATGAGCAGTTCTTC,CASTVRILYNEQFF
.,TRBV29-1,few,TRBJ2-6,TGCAGCGTTGAAGAGGGGGCGCCTTCCGGGGCCAACGTCCTGACTTTC,CSVEEGAPSGANVLTF
.,TRBV6-1,few,TRBJ2-6,TGTGCCAGCAGTGAAGGGAGGTTTGAGGCCTCTGGGGCCAACGTCCTGACTTTC,CASSEGRFEASGANVLTF
TRBD1,TRBV30,.,TRBJ1-2,TGTGCCTGGACGAGGGACAGGATCTATGGCTACACCTTC,CAWTRDRIYGYTF
TRBD1,TRBV30,.,TRBJ1-2,TGTGCCTGGACGAGACAGGGGGCGCGAAATGGCTACACCTTC,CAWTRQGARNGYTF
.,TRBV7-3,.,TRBJ2-7,TGTGCCAGCAGCTTAACGGACAGTTCCTACGAGCAGTACTTC,CASSLTDSSYEQYF
TRBD1,TRBV29-1,.,TRBJ2-7,TGCAGCGTACCGGGACAGAGTGCCTACGAGCAGTACTTC,CSVPGQSAYEQYF
TRBD1,TRBV7-9,.,TRBJ1-2,TGTGCCAGCAGCCTGGACAGGGGCGGCTATGGCTACACCTTC,CASSLDRGGYGYTF
.,TRBV6-6,.,TRBJ2-3,TGTGCCAGCAGTGGGGTCGGCACAGATACGCAGTATTTT,CASSGVGTDTQYF
TRBD2,TRBV30,.,TRBJ2-7,TGTGCCTGGAGTGTACGGGGGGTCGAGCAGTACTTC,CAWSVRGVEQYF
.,TRBV28,few,TRBJ1-1,TGTGCCAGCAGGGACAAGAACACTGAAGCTTTCTTT,CASRDKNTEAFF
.,TRBV30,few,TRBJ2-1,TGTGCCTGGAGTGTTGGCGGTGAGCAGTTCTTC,CAWSVGGEQFF
TRBD2,TRBV7-2,once,TRBJ2-1,TGTGCCAGCAGCTCGAGCGGGAGGGCGGGGGAGCAGTTCTTC,CASSSSGRAGEQFF
.,TRBV30,few,TRBJ1-5,TGTGCCTGGAGTGTAGGTGGGGGGCATAGCAATCAGCCCCAGCATTTT,CAWSVGGGHSNQPQHF
.,TRBV6-1,.,TRBJ1-2,TGTGCCAGCAGTGAACTTTCGAAACCTGGTAGGGGCTACACCTTC,CASSELSKPGRGYTF
.,TRBV18,.,TRBJ2-5,TGTGCCAGCTCACCGGGGTTGAGGGAGACCCAGTACTTC,CASSPGLRETQYF
.,TRBV5-4,.,TRBJ2-3,TGTGCCAGCAACAACCAACAGGAGACGCAGTATTTT,CASNNQQETQYF